This T cell receptor beta chain was identified in a study of memory B cells and T cells in multiple sclerosis. CFSE-dim autoproliferating and CFSE-high non-proliferating T cells from unstimulated culture were sequenced separately. Pooled replicate wells came from some 50 million CFSE-labeled PBMCs cultured around seven days without stimulus. Comment on this clone: Its antigen is still unknown. Other nucleotide sequences in the sample specify the same CDR3.

This table comes from immunoSEQ multiplex PCR, and its TCRdb copy is limited to in-frame clones, with some not included. The sample records about 46,000 clones, approximately 80% being singletons. The CDR3 runs to 12 residues. The germline V and J ends were trimmed by 4 bases and 6 bases, with 9 bases remaining between them. The germline gives CDR1 SGHTA, CDR2 FQGNSA. The specimen sequenced was PBMCs from blood kept in culture. This chain uses TRBV7-2 with TRBJ1-2; tentatively, D is TRBD1 (6 bases). The source of this sequence is a human donor with multiple sclerosis. The CDR3 here is CASSSTGHGYTF. The CDR3 region has the DNA TGTGCCAGCAGCTCCACAGGGCATGGCTACACCTTC.